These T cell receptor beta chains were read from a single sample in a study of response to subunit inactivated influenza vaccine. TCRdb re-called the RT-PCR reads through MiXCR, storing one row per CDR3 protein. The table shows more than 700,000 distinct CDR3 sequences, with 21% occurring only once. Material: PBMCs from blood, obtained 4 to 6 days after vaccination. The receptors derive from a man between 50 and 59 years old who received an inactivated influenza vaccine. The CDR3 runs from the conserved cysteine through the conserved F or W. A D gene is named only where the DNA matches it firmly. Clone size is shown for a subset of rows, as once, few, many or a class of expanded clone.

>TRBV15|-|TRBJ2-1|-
CATRPSQVDEQFF
TGTGCCACCCGCCCTTCGCAGGTCGATGAGCAGTTCTTC
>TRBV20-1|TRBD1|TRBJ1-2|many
CSARDRDYGYTF
TGCAGTGCTAGGGACAGGGACTATGGCTACACCTTC
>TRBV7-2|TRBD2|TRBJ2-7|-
CASSPRLAGDGEQYF
TGTGCCAGCAGCCCGAGACTAGCGGGAGATGGCGAGCAGTACTTC
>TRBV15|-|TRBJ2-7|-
CATSGTIVYEQYF
TGTGCCACCAGCGGTACCATCGTCTACGAGCAGTACTTC
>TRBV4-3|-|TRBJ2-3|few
CASSRRGGGSTDTQYF
TGCGCCAGCAGCCGACGAGGGGGTGGTAGCACAGATACGCAGTATTTT
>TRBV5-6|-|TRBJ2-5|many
CASSLAGGIETQYF
TGTGCCAGCAGCTTGGCGGGCGGGATTGAGACCCAGTACTTC
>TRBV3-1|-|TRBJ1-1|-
CASSHGDLGQTTTEAFF
TGTGCCAGCAGCCATGGGGATTTAGGACAGACGACCACTGAAGCTTTCTTT
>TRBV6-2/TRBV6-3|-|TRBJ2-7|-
CASSLLKEKGEQYF
TGTGCCAGCAGTCTTCTTAAGGAGAAGGGCGAGCAGTACTTC
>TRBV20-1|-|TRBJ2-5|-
CSAMGPLGETQYF
TGCAGTGCTATGGGCCCACTAGGGGAGACCCAGTACTTC
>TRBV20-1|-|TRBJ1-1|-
CSARVGPTEAFF
TGCAGTGCTAGAGTGGGGCCCACTGAAGCTTTCTTT
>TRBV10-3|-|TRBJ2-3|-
CAISESRTIDTQYF
TGTGCCATCAGTGAATCTCGGACGATCGATACGCAGTATTTT